This TCR beta chain is drawn from a study of shared clonotypes between healthy human individuals. CD45RO negativity and positive selection for CCR7 defined naive CD8 cells, a population that excluded terminally differentiated effector memory CD45RA+ cells. Recent acute infections and vaccinations were absent in the healthy HIV-negative adult donors. Produced via immunoSEQ multiplex PCR; TCRdb's table is partial and in-frame only. In the table there are roughly 850,000 clones, 96% of which are singletons. Notes on the study in general: A generally larger estimated richness was seen in naive subsets than in memory subsets. Sharing across four donors was highest in naive CD4 (roughly 5%) and lowest in memory CD8 (roughly 0.4%). Shared clonotypes across all four donors exceeded non-shared ones in generation probability.

Notes on this clone: Antigen unknown.

Germline-derived CDR1 and CDR2 are SGHAT and FQNNGV. CDR3 size: 13 residues. V dropped 3 bases and J dropped 4 bases, with 7 bases sitting between them. V is TRBV11-2 and J is TRBJ2-1, with D maybe TRBD2 (5 bases). The sequencing input was naive CD8+ T cells sorted from blood. This sequence was found in a man between 25 and 39 years old in good health. The CDR3 sequence is CASSFSGYNEQFF. Written as DNA, the CDR3 is TGTGCCAGCAGCTTTTCGGGATACAATGAGCAGTTCTTC.